Listed below are T cell receptor beta chains from one sample, sequenced in a study of OX40 agonist ivuxolimab in advanced cancers. Profiled with immunoSEQ multiplex PCR; TCRdb holds only in-frame clones, not every one. The sample lists under 80,000 clones; around 91% were seen once. This material consisted of CD4+ or CD8+ T cells sorted from blood, taken in a trial of the OX40 agonist ivuxolimab. The receptor source for this set is an adult with an advanced solid tumor such as melanoma, head and neck, liver or kidney cancer. Each CDR3 is given with its conserved first and last residue. A D gene is named only where the DNA matches it firmly. Where a row states a size, it is once, few, many or the class of an expanded clone; other rows omit it.

TGTGCCAGCAGCTTAGCGCACCCTCGGGACAGCCCCGGGGAGCTGTTTTTT,CASSLAHPRDSPGELFF,-,TRBJ2-2,TRBD1,TRBV7-2
TGTGCCAGTAGTCCGACAGGGGGCCGAACTGAAGCTTTCTTT,CASSPTGGRTEAFF,-,TRBJ1-1,TRBD1,TRBV19
TGTGCCACCAGCCGGGACAGGGGGGAAAGGACTAATGAAAAACTGTTTTTT,CATSRDRGERTNEKLFF,-,TRBJ1-4,TRBD1,TRBV19
TGTGCCAGCAGCTTGATAGCGGATGACGAGCAGTACTTC,CASSLIADDEQYF,-,TRBJ2-7,-,TRBV5-6
TGTGCCAGCAGCCCCTCATTGTCGGGGAAAGACACTGAAGCTTTCTTT,CASSPSLSGKDTEAFF,-,TRBJ1-1,-,TRBV7-8
TGTGCCAGCAGTTCCCCAAGGAAGTCCTCCTACGAGCAGTACTTC,CASSSPRKSSYEQYF,-,TRBJ2-7,-,TRBV28
TGTGCCAGCAGCTTAGAGGGACAGGGAGAAAACATTCAGTACTTC,CASSLEGQGENIQYF,-,TRBJ2-4,TRBD1,TRBV5-6
TGTGCCAGCAGCCGACTAGCGGGAGGAGACGAGCAGTACTTC,CASSRLAGGDEQYF,once,TRBJ2-7,TRBD2,TRBV28
TGTGCCAGCAGTTTCGATTGGACTAGCGGAAACACAGATACGCAGTATTTT,CASSFDWTSGNTDTQYF,-,TRBJ2-3,TRBD2,TRBV28
TGTGCCAGCAGCTTGGGGGGACAGGGGTTCTACGAGCAGTACTTC,CASSLGGQGFYEQYF,-,TRBJ2-7,TRBD1,TRBV5-6
TGTGCCAGCCTGGGGGATAGCGGGAGGGCCGCGGGAGCCGGGGAGCTGTTTTTT,CASLGDSGRAAGAGELFF,-,TRBJ2-2,TRBD2,TRBV28
TGTGCCAGCAGTGAATTAGCGGGGGGCTCCTACGAGCAGTACTTC,CASSELAGGSYEQYF,once,TRBJ2-7,TRBD2,TRBV6-1
TGTGCCAGCAGCACGGGACTAGCGGTGGGGTCGGAGACCCAGTACTTC,CASSTGLAVGSETQYF,-,TRBJ2-5,TRBD2,TRBV7-8
TGTGCCAGCAGCCAGCGCCCGGGACTAGCGGGAGGCAATGAGCAGTTCTTC,CASSQRPGLAGGNEQFF,-,TRBJ2-1,TRBD2,TRBV9
TGCGCCAGCAGTGAAGTTGGGGGCGAAAACATTCAGTACTTC,CASSEVGGENIQYF,-,TRBJ2-4,-,TRBV10-2
TGTGCCAGCAGCCAAGGGAGGAACACTGAAGCTTTCTTT,CASSQGRNTEAFF,-,TRBJ1-1,-,TRBV4-2
TGTGCCAGCAGAACTAGCGGGGGATTGGGACTTTACGAGCAGTACTTC,CASRTSGGLGLYEQYF,-,TRBJ2-7,TRBD2,TRBV27
TGCGCCAGCAGCCAAGACGTAGACGTCCCACTACCCTACGAGCAGTACTTC,CASSQDVDVPLPYEQYF,-,TRBJ2-7,-,TRBV4-3
TGTGCCAGCAGCGCGGGGACTAGCGTCCACAATGAGCAGTTCTTC,CASSAGTSVHNEQFF,once,TRBJ2-1,TRBD2,TRBV5-6
TGTGCCAGCAGTGCCCTACAGGGGCCGGGGGAAAAACTGTTTTTT,CASSALQGPGEKLFF,-,TRBJ1-4,TRBD1,TRBV6-6
TGTGCCAGCAGCGGGCGGGCCGGGGAGCTGTTTTTT,CASSGRAGELFF,once,TRBJ2-2,-,TRBV9
TGTGCCAGCAGCGAGGACAGGGTGATCTACAATGAGCAGTTCTTC,CASSEDRVIYNEQFF,-,TRBJ2-1,TRBD1,TRBV5-5
TGTGCCAGCAGCGCAGGGGGAGAAGAGACCCAGTACTTC,CASSAGGEETQYF,-,TRBJ2-5,TRBD1,TRBV9
TGTGCCAGCAGCGCGGACGAGTATTCACCCCTCCACTTT,CASSADEYSPLHF,-,TRBJ1-6,-,TRBV2
TGTGCCAGCCGGGGGGCAGACACCATATATTTT,CASRGADTIYF,few,TRBJ1-3,-,TRBV7-9
TGTGCCAGCAGCATAGACAGGGGACAAGAGACCCAGTACTTC,CASSIDRGQETQYF,-,TRBJ2-5,TRBD1,TRBV28